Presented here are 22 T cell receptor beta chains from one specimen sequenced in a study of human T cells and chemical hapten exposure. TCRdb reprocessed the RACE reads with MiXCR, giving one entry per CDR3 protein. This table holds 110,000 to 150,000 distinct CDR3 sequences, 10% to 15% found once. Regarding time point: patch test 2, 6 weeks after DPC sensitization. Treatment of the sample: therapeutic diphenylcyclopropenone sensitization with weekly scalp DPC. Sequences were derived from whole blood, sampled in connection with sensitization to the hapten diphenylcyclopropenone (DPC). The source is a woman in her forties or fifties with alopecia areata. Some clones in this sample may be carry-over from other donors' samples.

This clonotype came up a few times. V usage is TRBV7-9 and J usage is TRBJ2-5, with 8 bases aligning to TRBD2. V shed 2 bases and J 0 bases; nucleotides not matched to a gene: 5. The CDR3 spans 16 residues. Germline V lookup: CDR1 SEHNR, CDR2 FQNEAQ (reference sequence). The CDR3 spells CASSLRSGKYQETQYF. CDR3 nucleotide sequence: TGTGCCAGCAGCTTACGTAGCGGGAAGTACCAAGAGACCCAGTACTTC.

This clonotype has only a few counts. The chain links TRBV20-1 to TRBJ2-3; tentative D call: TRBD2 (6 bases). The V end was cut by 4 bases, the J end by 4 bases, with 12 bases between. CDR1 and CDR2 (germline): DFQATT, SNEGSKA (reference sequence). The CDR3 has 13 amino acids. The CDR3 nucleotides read TGCAGTGCTACCCCCCTAGCGCCAGATACGCAGTATTTT. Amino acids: CSATPLAPDTQYF.

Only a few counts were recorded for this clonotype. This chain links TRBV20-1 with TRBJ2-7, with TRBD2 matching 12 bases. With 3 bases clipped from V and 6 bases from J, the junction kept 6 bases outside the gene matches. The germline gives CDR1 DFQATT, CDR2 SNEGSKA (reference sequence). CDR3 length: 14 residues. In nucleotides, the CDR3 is TGCAGTGCTAGCCCACTAGCGGGAGGAGCCGAGCAGTACTTC. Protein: CSASPLAGGAEQYF.

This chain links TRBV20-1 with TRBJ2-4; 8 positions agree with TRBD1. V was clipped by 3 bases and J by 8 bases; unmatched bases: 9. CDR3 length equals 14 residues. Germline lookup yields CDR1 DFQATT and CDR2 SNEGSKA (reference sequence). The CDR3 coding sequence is TGCAGTGCTAGGGACAGGGAGGTACAGGACATTCAGTACTTC. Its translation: CSARDREVQDIQYF.

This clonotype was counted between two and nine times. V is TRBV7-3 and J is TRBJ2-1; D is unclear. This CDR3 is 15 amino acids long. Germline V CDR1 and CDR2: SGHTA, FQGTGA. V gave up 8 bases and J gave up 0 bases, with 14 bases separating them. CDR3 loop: CASGTTRSSYNEQFF. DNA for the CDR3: TGTGCCAGCGGCACAACACGGAGCTCCTACAATGAGCAGTTCTTC.

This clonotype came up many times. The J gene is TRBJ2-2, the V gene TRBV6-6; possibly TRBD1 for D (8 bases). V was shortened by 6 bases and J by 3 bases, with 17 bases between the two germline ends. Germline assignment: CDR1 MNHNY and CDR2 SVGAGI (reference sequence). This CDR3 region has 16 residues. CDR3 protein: CASSRGQGGDTGELFF. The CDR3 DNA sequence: TGTGCCAGCAGCCGCGGACAGGGAGGGGACACCGGGGAGCTGTTTTTT.

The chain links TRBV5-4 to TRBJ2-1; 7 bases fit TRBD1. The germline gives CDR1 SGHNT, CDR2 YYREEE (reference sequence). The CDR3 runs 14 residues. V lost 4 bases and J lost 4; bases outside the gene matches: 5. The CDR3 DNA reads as TGTGCCAGCAGCGTGGGGGACAGATACAATGAGCAGTTCTTC. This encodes CASSVGDRYNEQFF.

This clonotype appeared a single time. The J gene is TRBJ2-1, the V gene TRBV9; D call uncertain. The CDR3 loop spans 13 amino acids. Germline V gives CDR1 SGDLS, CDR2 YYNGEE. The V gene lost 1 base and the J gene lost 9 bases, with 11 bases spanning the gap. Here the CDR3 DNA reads TGTGCCAGCAGCGTATCTTACCGTGCTGAGCAGTTCTTC. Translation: CASSVSYRAEQFF.

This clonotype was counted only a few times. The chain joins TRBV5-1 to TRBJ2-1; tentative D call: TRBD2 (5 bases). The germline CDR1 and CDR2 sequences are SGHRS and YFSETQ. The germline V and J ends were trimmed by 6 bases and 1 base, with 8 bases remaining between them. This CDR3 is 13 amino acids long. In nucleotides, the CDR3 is TGCGCCAGCAAGGGCGGGTCCTACAATGAGCAGTTCTTC. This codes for CASKGGSYNEQFF.

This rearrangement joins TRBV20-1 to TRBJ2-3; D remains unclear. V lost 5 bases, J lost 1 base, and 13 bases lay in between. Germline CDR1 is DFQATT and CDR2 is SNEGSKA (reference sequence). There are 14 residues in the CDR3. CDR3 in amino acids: CSALDRRGTDTQYF. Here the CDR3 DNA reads TGCAGTGCTCTTGACCGCAGAGGCACAGATACGCAGTATTTT.

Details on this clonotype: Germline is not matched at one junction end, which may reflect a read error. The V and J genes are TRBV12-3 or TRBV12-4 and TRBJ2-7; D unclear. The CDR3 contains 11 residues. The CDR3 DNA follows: TGTGCCAGCAGTTTCCCCGGGTCGATGCACTTC. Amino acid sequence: CASSFPGSMHF.

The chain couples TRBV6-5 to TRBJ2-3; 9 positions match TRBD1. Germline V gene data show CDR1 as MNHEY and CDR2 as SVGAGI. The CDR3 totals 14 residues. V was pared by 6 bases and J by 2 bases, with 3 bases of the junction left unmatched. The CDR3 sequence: CASRGTGPTDTQYF. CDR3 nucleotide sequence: TGTGCCAGCAGGGGGACAGGGCCCACAGATACGCAGTATTTT.

CDR3 sequence: CASSLRLGNEQFF. Here the CDR3 DNA reads TGTGCCAGCTCCCTTCGACTCGGAAATGAGCAGTTCTTC. The chain employs TRBV18 and TRBJ2-1; D gene ambiguous. The V gene lost 6 bases and the J gene lost 7 bases, with 13 bases spanning the gap. Germline V CDR1 and CDR2: KGHSH, LQKENI. There are 13 residues in the CDR3.

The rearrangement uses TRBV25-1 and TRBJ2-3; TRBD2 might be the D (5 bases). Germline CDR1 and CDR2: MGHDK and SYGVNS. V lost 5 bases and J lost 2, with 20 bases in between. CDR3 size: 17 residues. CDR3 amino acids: CASSKTAPSSPTDTQYF. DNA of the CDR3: TGTGCCAGCAGTAAAACCGCCCCTTCTAGCCCCACAGATACGCAGTATTTT.

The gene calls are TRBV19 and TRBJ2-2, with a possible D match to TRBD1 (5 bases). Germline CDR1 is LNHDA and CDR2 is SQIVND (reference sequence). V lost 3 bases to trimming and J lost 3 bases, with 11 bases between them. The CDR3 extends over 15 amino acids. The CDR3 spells CASSIGRRDTGELFF. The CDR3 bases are TGTGCCAGTAGTATCGGTCGCAGGGACACCGGGGAGCTGTTTTTT.

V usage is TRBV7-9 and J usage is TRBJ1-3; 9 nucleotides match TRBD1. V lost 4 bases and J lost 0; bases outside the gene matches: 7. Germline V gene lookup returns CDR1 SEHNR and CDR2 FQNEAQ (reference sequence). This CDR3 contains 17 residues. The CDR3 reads CASSSRTGVTSGNTIYF. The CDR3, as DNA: TGTGCCAGCAGCTCCCGGACAGGGGTTACCTCTGGAAACACCATATATTTT. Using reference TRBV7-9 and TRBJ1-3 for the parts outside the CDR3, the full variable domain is DTGVSQNPRHKITKRGQNVTFRCDPISEHNRLYWYRQTLGQGPEFLTYFQNEAQLEKSRLLSDRFSAERPKGSFSTLEIQRTEQGDSAMYLCASSSRTGVTSGNTIYFGEGSWLTVV.

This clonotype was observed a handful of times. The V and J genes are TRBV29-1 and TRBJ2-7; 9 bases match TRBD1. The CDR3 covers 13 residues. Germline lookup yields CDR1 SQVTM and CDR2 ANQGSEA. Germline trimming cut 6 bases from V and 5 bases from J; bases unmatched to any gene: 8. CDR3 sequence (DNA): TGCAGCGTGGACAGGACAGGGGCCAACGAGCAGTACTTC. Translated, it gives CSVDRTGANEQYF.

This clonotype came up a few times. The CDR3 coding sequence is TGTGCCAGCAGCTTAAATGGGGGGTACACTGAAGCTTTCTTT. Protein sequence: CASSLNGGYTEAFF. V usage is TRBV11-2 and J usage is TRBJ1-1; tentative D call: TRBD1 (5 bases). V dropped 2 bases and J dropped 3 bases, with 10 bases sitting between them. In germline, CDR1 is SGHAT, CDR2 FQNNGV. The CDR3 has 14 amino acids.

The CDR3 region is CATSDLTGEETQYF. The CDR3 nucleotides read TGTGCCACCAGTGATTTGACGGGAGAAGAGACCCAGTACTTC. The chain has TRBV24-1 and TRBJ2-5; TRBD2 might be the D (6 bases). The ends were cut back, 0 bases at V and 3 bases at J, with 7 bases in the middle. CDR3 length: 14 amino acids. Looked up from germline, CDR1 is KGHDR and CDR2 is SFDVKD.

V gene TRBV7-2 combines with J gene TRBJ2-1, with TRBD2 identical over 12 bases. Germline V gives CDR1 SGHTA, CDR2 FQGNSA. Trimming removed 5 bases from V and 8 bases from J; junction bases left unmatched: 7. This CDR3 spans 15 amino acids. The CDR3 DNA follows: TGTGCCAGCAGCGAACGGACTAGCGGGACCGATGAGCAGTTCTTC. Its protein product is CASSERTSGTDEQFF.

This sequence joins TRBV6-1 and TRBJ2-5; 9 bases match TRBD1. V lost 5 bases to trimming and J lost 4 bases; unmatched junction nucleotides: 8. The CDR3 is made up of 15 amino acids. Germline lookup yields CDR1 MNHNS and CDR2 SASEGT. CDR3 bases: TGTGCCAGCAGTATACAGACAGGGGGTATAGAGACCCAGTACTTC. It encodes CASSIQTGGIETQYF.

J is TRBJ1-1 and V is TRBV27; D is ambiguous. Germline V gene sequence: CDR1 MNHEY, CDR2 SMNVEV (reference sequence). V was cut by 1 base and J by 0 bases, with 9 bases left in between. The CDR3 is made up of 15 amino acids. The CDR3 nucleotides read TGTGCCAGCAGTTTATTTCCGACTATGAACACTGAAGCTTTCTTT. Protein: CASSLFPTMNTEAFF.